One and the same sample provided the 9 T cell receptor beta chains below, sequenced in a study of cytomegalovirus exposure and HLA in healthy donors. The PCR made use of 60 Vbeta and 13 Jbeta primers. Clones were read by immunoSEQ multiplex PCR, and TCRdb kept only the in-frame ones, dropping some. The table lists 85,000 to 95,000 clones, approximately 7.7% of them singletons, with about 2.3% in the top ten. Sequenced sample: PBMCs. The receptors stem from a man aged 45 to 65 in good health and CMV-seronegative.

This clone was counted a few times. The chain uses TRBV4-1 and TRBJ2-5; maybe TRBD2 (6 bases). The V end was cut by 0 bases, the J end by 7 bases, with 12 bases between. Germline V gives CDR1 MGHRA, CDR2 YSYEKL. The CDR3 is 14 residues long. This CDR3 reads CASSQDPSAGTQYF. CDR3 bases: TGCGCCAGCAGCCAAGACCCTAGCGCGGGGACCCAGTACTTC.

This clone occurred a few times. This sequence joins TRBV4-2 and TRBJ2-1, with D possibly TRBD1 on 5 matching bases. The V and J ends lost 5 bases and 5 bases respectively, with 10 bases between them. The V gene's germline CDR1 is LGHNA and CDR2 YNFKEQ. This CDR3 is built from 13 residues. CDR3 DNA sequence: TGTGCCAGCAGCGTGGGGCGGAACAATGAGCAGTTCTTC. It translates to CASSVGRNNEQFF.

A few counts support this clone. Written as DNA, the CDR3 is TGTGCCAGCAGTTTAGGAACAGGGGCCAGCTCCTACAATGAGCAGTTCTTC. It translates to CASSLGTGASSYNEQFF. The rearrangement uses TRBV27 and TRBJ2-1, with 7 bases matching TRBD1. CDR3 length equals 17 residues. CDR1 MNHEY and CDR2 SMNVEV come from the germline V gene (reference sequence). Trimming took 2 bases from V and 0 from J; bases not matched to a gene: 7.

The chain couples TRBV20-1 to TRBJ1-2; D remains ambiguous. Looked up from germline, CDR1 is DFQATT and CDR2 is SNEGSKA (reference sequence). The CDR3 is 10 residues long. The V and J ends lost 6 bases and 4 bases respectively, with 6 bases between them. CDR3 residues: CSAGVYGYTF. In nucleotides, the CDR3 is TGCAGTGCCGGGGTCTATGGCTACACCTTC.

This clone was picked up a small number of times. This sequence joins TRBV5-1 and TRBJ2-7, with D possibly TRBD2 on 6 matching bases. The CDR3 consists of 14 residues. V lost 2 bases, J lost 6 bases, and 15 bases lay in between. Germline V gene data show CDR1 as SGHRS and CDR2 as YFSETQ. CDR3 DNA sequence: TGCGCCAGCAGCTTCAGGGACTTACTAACCGAGCAGTACTTC. Translated, it gives CASSFRDLLTEQYF.

The chain couples TRBV6-4 to TRBJ2-3, with 12 bases lining up with TRBD2. V lost 4 bases to trimming and J lost 3 bases; unmatched junction nucleotides: 2. CDR3 length equals 15 residues. Germline assignment: CDR1 MRHNA and CDR2 SNTAGT. The CDR3 DNA is TGTGCCAGCAGTGTGACTAGCGGGAGTACAGATACGCAGTATTTT. It translates to CASSVTSGSTDTQYF.

CDR3 in DNA: TGCGCCAGCAGCCAAGGACTAGCGGGAGCCTTCAGAGATACGCAGTATTTT. Residues: CASSQGLAGAFRDTQYF. The chain recombines TRBV4-3 with TRBJ2-3; TRBD2 agrees at 12 bases. The CDR3 totals 17 residues. Trimming took 1 base from V and 5 from J; bases not matched to a gene: 7. Looked up from germline, CDR1 is LGHNA and CDR2 is YSLEER.

In this sample, this clone turned up a few times. The gene calls are TRBV28 and TRBJ1-4; D not certain. This CDR3 has 11 amino acids. Germline V gene lookup returns CDR1 MDHEN and CDR2 SYDVKM. Trimming stripped 7 bases from V and 10 bases from J, with 10 bases between. CDR3 loop: CASTGAGKLFF. CDR3 DNA: TGTGCCAGCACCGGAGCCGGAAAACTGTTTTTT.

The CDR3 protein is CASSQTQRGGTLYGYTF. As DNA, the CDR3 is TGTGCCAGCAGCCAGACCCAAAGAGGGGGTACGCTCTATGGCTACACCTTC. The chain has TRBV14 and TRBJ1-2; D may be TRBD1 (6 bases). V lost 3 bases to trimming and J lost 4 bases, with 21 bases between them. Germline CDR1 SGHDN, CDR2 FVKESK. The CDR3 is 17 residues long.